Each of the 24 T cell receptor beta chains below was sequenced from the same sample in a study of cytomegalovirus exposure and HLA in healthy donors. The PCR used 60 Vbeta and 13 Jbeta primers. Produced via immunoSEQ multiplex PCR; TCRdb's table is partial and in-frame only. The sample includes 110,000 to 150,000 clones, approximately 80% of them seen just once. Input material: PBMCs. These receptors were obtained from a woman in her thirties or forties in good health and CMV-seronegative.

The chain couples TRBV28 to TRBJ1-1; D not resolved. V was shortened by 3 bases and J by 0 bases, with 11 bases between the two germline ends. Germline V gene sequence: CDR1 MDHEN, CDR2 SYDVKM. The length of the CDR3 is 15 residues. This CDR3 reads CASSFAPGLNTEAFF. The CDR3 region has the DNA TGTGCCAGCAGTTTCGCACCAGGATTGAACACTGAAGCTTTCTTT.

A few counts support this clone. This chain connects TRBV28 to TRBJ1-5; TRBD1 matches 8 bases. CDR1 is MDHEN, CDR2 SYDVKM, per germline. Germline trimming cut 6 bases from V and 5 bases from J; bases unmatched to any gene: 3. This CDR3 spans 13 amino acids. The CDR3 nucleotides read TGTGCCAGCAGGACAGGGGTCGATCAGCCCCAGCATTTT. Translating it yields CASRTGVDQPQHF.

V gene TRBV7-3 combines with J gene TRBJ2-5; 9 bases line up with TRBD1. Gene TRBJ2-7 matches the end of the DNA better, so the J call may be wrong. Germline assignment: CDR1 SGHTA and CDR2 FQGTGA. The CDR3 length is 15 residues. Here the CDR3 reads CASSSGQGTLYEQYF. The CDR3 DNA sequence: TGTGCCAGCAGCTCTGGACAGGGGACTCTCTACGAGCAGTACTTC.

The chain is built from TRBV7-9 and TRBJ1-5, with D possibly TRBD1 on 5 matching bases. The ends were cut back, 1 base at V and 2 bases at J, with 9 bases in the middle. CDR3 size: 15 residues. Germline-derived CDR1 and CDR2 are SEHNR and FQNEAQ (reference sequence). The CDR3 reads CASSLGGRGNQPQHF. The CDR3 DNA is TGTGCCAGCAGCTTAGGGGGCAGGGGCAATCAGCCCCAGCATTTT.

The chain has TRBV19 and TRBJ2-2, with 11 nucleotides matching TRBD2. The CDR3 sequence is 14 residues long. Losses at the gene ends were 5 bases for V and 8 bases for J; bases not matched to a gene: 4. Germline values: CDR1 LNHDA, CDR2 SQIVND (reference sequence). CDR3 loop: CASSPRTSGGELFF. CDR3 sequence (DNA): TGTGCCAGTAGTCCGAGGACTAGCGGGGGGGAGCTGTTTTTT.

This clone was seen a few times. The chain is built from TRBV4-3 and TRBJ2-7, with D uncertain. The germline CDR1 and CDR2 sequences are LGHNA and YSLEER. The V gene lost 3 bases and the J gene lost 3 bases, with 12 bases spanning the gap. This CDR3 is built from 14 residues. CDR3 sequence (DNA): TGCGCCAGCAGCCAGACGGCGGTCAACTACGAGCAGTACTTC. Its protein product is CASSQTAVNYEQYF.

This clone was counted only a few times. This chain joins TRBV5-6 and TRBJ1-1, with TRBD1 matching over 8 bases. Germline CDR1 is SGHDT and CDR2 is YYEEEE. After removal of 2 bases from V and 1 base from J, the junction contained 4 bases not matched to a gene. The CDR3 has 15 amino acids. The CDR3 DNA sequence: TGTGCCAGCAGCTTCCGGGACAGGCGGAACACTGAAGCTTTCTTT. Translated: CASSFRDRRNTEAFF.

The V call is TRBV21-1, the J call TRBJ1-5; the D call TRBD1 from the table was never checked on the DNA. TRBV21-1 is described as a pseudogene. The CDR3 consists of 17 residues. The CDR3 bases are TGTGCCAGCAGCATAGGCACAGGGGGGAATCCAAGTCAGCCCCAGCATTTT. The encoded protein is CASSIGTGGNPSQPQHF.

The rearrangement uses TRBV18 and TRBJ2-7; 8 bases agree with TRBD1. Losses at the gene ends were 8 bases for V and 4 bases for J; bases not matched to a gene: 10. From germline, CDR1 is KGHSH and CDR2 LQKENI. The CDR3 loop spans 14 amino acids. CDR3 sequence: CASEPDGQGYEQYF. The CDR3 coding sequence is TGTGCCAGCGAACCCGACGGACAGGGTTACGAGCAGTACTTC.

As DNA, the CDR3 is TGTGCCAGCAGCTTACTAGCGGGAGATTACAATGAGCAGTTCTTC. Translating it yields CASSLLAGDYNEQFF. The gene calls are TRBV5-5 and TRBJ2-1; 11 bases agree with TRBD2. CDR1 and CDR2 from the germline V gene are SGHKS and YYEKEE (reference sequence). V was pared by 2 bases and J by 4 bases, with 2 bases of the junction left unmatched. The length of the CDR3 is 15 residues. Full variable domain (outside the CDR3, taken from reference TRBV5-5 and TRBJ2-1): DAGVTQSPTHLIKTRGQQVTLRCSPISGHKSVSWYQQVLGQGPQFIFQYYEKEERGRGNFPDRFSARQFPNYSSELNVNALLLGDSALYLCASSLLAGDYNEQFFGPGTRLTVL.

This clone turned up a few times. V usage is TRBV28 and J usage is TRBJ2-5, with 10 bases aligning to TRBD2. V gave up 8 bases and J gave up 0 bases; unmatched junction bases: 12. Germline loops: CDR1 MDHEN, CDR2 SYDVKM. The length of the CDR3 is 17 residues. CDR3 protein: CASVGRTSGGYQETQYF. The CDR3 coding sequence is TGTGCCAGCGTGGGCAGGACTAGCGGAGGGTACCAAGAGACCCAGTACTTC.

The rearrangement links TRBV5-6 to TRBJ1-2, with D tentatively TRBD1 (6 bases). V lost 2 bases and J 8 bases, leaving 16 bases between the germline ends. Germline CDR1 reads SGHDT; CDR2 reads YYEEEE. The CDR3 totals 14 residues. CDR3 residues: CASSFFVTGLGYTF. In DNA form, the CDR3 reads TGTGCCAGCAGCTTCTTTGTGACAGGACTGGGCTACACCTTC.

The rearrangement uses TRBV2 and TRBJ1-2; D is uncertain. Germline values: CDR1 SNHLY, CDR2 FYNNEI. V gave up 4 bases and J gave up 7 bases, with 10 bases separating them. The CDR3 runs to 12 residues. The CDR3 here is CASSVAGFGYTF. The CDR3 DNA sequence: TGTGCCAGCAGTGTTGCGGGATTTGGCTACACCTTC.

This clone appeared once. The chain joins TRBV9 to TRBJ2-1; maybe TRBD2 (7 bases). The CDR3 has 16 amino acids. Trimming left V 1 base short and J 8 bases short, with 19 bases between. The germline V gene has CDR1 SGDLS and CDR2 YYNGEE. CDR3 amino acids: CASSVFRTAAGDEQFF. Written as DNA, the CDR3 is TGTGCCAGCAGCGTATTTCGGACAGCGGCGGGAGATGAGCAGTTCTTC.

This clone has only one observation. The chain joins TRBV19 to TRBJ1-5, with 10 bases identical to TRBD1. After removal of 6 bases from V and 0 bases from J, the junction contained 11 bases not matched to a gene. The length of the CDR3 is 18 residues. Germline V CDR1 and CDR2: LNHDA, SQIVND (reference sequence). The DNA of the CDR3 is TGTGCCAGTAGCAGGGACAGGGGATCAGTCAATAGCAATCAGCCCCAGCATTTT. It encodes CASSRDRGSVNSNQPQHF.

CDR3 nucleotide sequence: TGCGCCAGCAGCCTACACCGGGACGCCCGGGGGGATCCCTATGGCTACACCTTC. Its translation: CASSLHRDARGDPYGYTF. The chain recombines TRBV4-1 with TRBJ1-2; a weak D match, TRBD1 (5 bases). The V and J ends lost 4 bases and 4 bases respectively, with 25 bases between them. The CDR3 is made up of 18 amino acids. CDR1 is MGHRA, CDR2 YSYEKL, per germline.

V gene TRBV6-5 combines with J gene TRBJ2-5, with a possible D match to TRBD1 (6 bases). The CDR3 runs to 12 residues. Germline CDR1 and CDR2: MNHEY and SVGAGI. Trimming left V 7 bases short and J 5 bases short, with 11 bases between. The CDR3 region is CASTTGMETQYF. CDR3 coding DNA: TGTGCCAGCACCACAGGGATGGAGACCCAGTACTTC.

The CDR3 DNA sequence: TGTGCCACTGAGCTCGGCAGGGGCTACGAGCAGTACTTC. This translates into CATELGRGYEQYF. The chain links TRBV2 to TRBJ2-7, with D possibly TRBD1 on 6 matching bases. V was shortened by 10 bases and J by 3 bases, with 16 bases between the two germline ends. Germline CDR1 SNHLY, CDR2 FYNNEI. This CDR3 is built from 13 residues. The full variable domain, its missing parts supplied by reference TRBV2 and TRBJ2-7, is EPEVTQTPSHQVTQMGQEVILRCVPISNHLYFYWYRQILGQKVEFLVSFYNNEISEKSEIFDDQFSVERPDGSNFTLKIRSTKLEDSAMYFCATELGRGYEQYFGPGTRLTVT.

CDR3 DNA sequence: TGTGCCAGTAGTATGCGGACAGAAGCTTTCTTT. Translating it yields CASSMRTEAFF. This sequence joins TRBV19 and TRBJ1-1; D is perhaps TRBD1 (5 bases). Germline assignment: CDR1 LNHDA and CDR2 SQIVND (reference sequence). This CDR3 has 11 amino acids. Trimming pared 3 bases from V and 8 bases from J, leaving 7 bases between.

This chain links TRBV4-1 with TRBJ1-2, with a possible D match to TRBD1 (5 bases). The V gene lost 6 bases and the J gene lost 0 bases, with 29 bases spanning the gap. The CDR3 contains 20 residues. Germline-derived CDR1 and CDR2 are MGHRA and YSYEKL. The CDR3: CASSQYTWTPTPLANYGYTF. The CDR3 bases are TGCGCCAGCAGTCAATACACGTGGACACCCACCCCCTTAGCTAACTATGGCTACACCTTC.

The V and J genes are TRBV7-6 and TRBJ1-1; D perhaps matches TRBD1 (6 bases). Germline CDR1 SGHVS, CDR2 FNYEAQ. The length of the CDR3 is 15 residues. V lost 5 bases and J 0 bases, leaving 13 bases between the germline ends. The CDR3 region has the DNA TGTGCCAGCAGCGAGCTTGGGGGCTTGAACACTGAAGCTTTCTTT. This encodes CASSELGGLNTEAFF.

V gene TRBV28 combines with J gene TRBJ2-7; 9 bases agree with TRBD1. This CDR3 contains 16 residues. Trimming cost V 5 bases and J 2 bases; bases outside gene matches: 10. Germline V gives CDR1 MDHEN, CDR2 SYDVKM. The CDR3 here is CASSGVGTGSPYEQYF. CDR3 bases: TGTGCCAGCAGTGGGGTAGGGACAGGGTCCCCCTACGAGCAGTACTTC.

This chain uses TRBV28 with TRBJ2-3; 8 bases agree with TRBD1. The CDR3 is 16 amino acids. Trimming removed 5 bases from V and 5 bases from J; junction bases left unmatched: 12. Germline CDR1 is MDHEN and CDR2 is SYDVKM. The CDR3 protein is CASSMGTGPGRDTQYF. Here the CDR3 DNA reads TGTGCCAGCAGTATGGGGACAGGACCAGGCCGAGATACGCAGTATTTT.

V and J are TRBV28 and TRBJ1-5; D uncertain. V was trimmed by 5 bases and J by 0 bases, leaving 11 bases between them. The V gene's germline CDR1 is MDHEN and CDR2 SYDVKM. This CDR3 has 15 amino acids. The CDR3 region is CASSLQAYSNQPQHF. The CDR3 DNA reads as TGTGCCAGCAGTCTCCAGGCTTATAGCAATCAGCCCCAGCATTTT.